Listed below are T cell receptor beta chains from one sample, sequenced in a study of CD8 T cells in ankylosing spondylitis. TCRdb re-derived calls from the 5' RACE reads in MiXCR, one entry per CDR3 protein. The sample includes 25,000 to 35,000 distinct CDR3 sequences, over 12% of them seen just once. The sample was blood. These receptor sequences come from a male donor with ankylosing spondylitis or in good health (not recorded which). CDR3s include the opening cysteine and the closing phenylalanine or tryptophan. D genes are given only for firm matches. Size is omitted from some rows. Given values are once, few, many or a class for expanded clones.

abundance: -
j_gene: TRBJ2-1
d_gene: TRBD2
v_gene: TRBV2
CDR3nt: TGTGCCAGCAGTACCGGGACTAGCGGAGTCTACAATGAGCAGTTCTTC
CDR3aa: CASSTGTSGVYNEQFF

abundance: -
j_gene: TRBJ2-5
d_gene: TRBD2
v_gene: TRBV10-3
CDR3nt: TGTGCCATCAGTGGGACTAGCGATGAGACCCAGTACTTC
CDR3aa: CAISGTSDETQYF

abundance: -
j_gene: TRBJ2-3
d_gene: -
v_gene: TRBV28
CDR3nt: TGTGCCAGCAGAGGAGGGGGCGAAGGGCTCATCCGATCTAGCACAGATACGCAGTATTTT
CDR3aa: CASRGGGEGLIRSSTDTQYF

abundance: few
j_gene: TRBJ2-5
d_gene: -
v_gene: TRBV29-1
CDR3nt: TGCAGCGTTGAAGTGGCCGGGGAGACCCAGTACTTC
CDR3aa: CSVEVAGETQYF

abundance: few
j_gene: TRBJ2-5
d_gene: -
v_gene: TRBV19
CDR3nt: TGTGCCAGTAGTATTTATCTAGGGGAGACCCAGTACTTC
CDR3aa: CASSIYLGETQYF

abundance: few
j_gene: TRBJ1-2
d_gene: -
v_gene: TRBV28
CDR3nt: TGTGCCAGCAGTCCCCCTAGTGGAGGGAGGAGGTATGGCTACACCTTC
CDR3aa: CASSPPSGGRRYGYTF

abundance: -
j_gene: TRBJ2-1
d_gene: TRBD2
v_gene: TRBV27
CDR3nt: TGTGCCAGCAGTTCACAGTGGACTAGCCCGCGGGAGCAGTTCTTC
CDR3aa: CASSSQWTSPREQFF

abundance: many
j_gene: TRBJ2-2
d_gene: TRBD1
v_gene: TRBV29-1
CDR3nt: TGCAGCGTTGAAGATGGGGACAGCTACACCGGGGAGCTGTTTTTT
CDR3aa: CSVEDGDSYTGELFF

abundance: -
j_gene: TRBJ2-1
d_gene: -
v_gene: TRBV3-1
CDR3nt: TGTGCCAGCAGCCAAGATTCAACAGATTACAATGAGCAGTTCTTC
CDR3aa: CASSQDSTDYNEQFF

abundance: few
j_gene: TRBJ1-1
d_gene: -
v_gene: TRBV30
CDR3nt: TGTGCCTGGACCAAACAGGGCTACGGCAGCACTGAAGCTTTCTTT
CDR3aa: CAWTKQGYGSTEAFF

abundance: -
j_gene: TRBJ2-2
d_gene: -
v_gene: TRBV28
CDR3nt: TGTGCCAGCAGGACCCTTAACACCGGGGAGCTGTTTTTT
CDR3aa: CASRTLNTGELFF

abundance: few
j_gene: TRBJ2-3
d_gene: -
v_gene: TRBV28
CDR3nt: TGTGCCAGCAGGGGTTTTTTCACAGATACGCAGTATTTT
CDR3aa: CASRGFFTDTQYF

abundance: -
j_gene: TRBJ2-7
d_gene: TRBD1
v_gene: TRBV30
CDR3nt: TGTGCCTGGAGACAGGGGGCCTCCTACGAGCAGTACTTC
CDR3aa: CAWRQGASYEQYF

abundance: many
j_gene: TRBJ2-1
d_gene: TRBD2
v_gene: TRBV7-9
CDR3nt: TGTGCCAGCAGCCTAGCGGCCAACAATGAGCAGTTCTTC
CDR3aa: CASSLAANNEQFF

abundance: many
j_gene: TRBJ1-4
d_gene: TRBD1
v_gene: TRBV7-2
CDR3nt: TGTGCCAGCAGCACCTCTTCCGGTCGGACAGGGGGTGAAAAACTGTTTTTT
CDR3aa: CASSTSSGRTGGEKLFF

abundance: -
j_gene: TRBJ1-5
d_gene: -
v_gene: TRBV7-6
CDR3nt: TGTGCCAGCAGCTTATTGGGTGTGGTATATCAGCCCCAGCATTTT
CDR3aa: CASSLLGVVYQPQHF

abundance: few
j_gene: TRBJ2-3
d_gene: -
v_gene: TRBV2
CDR3nt: TGTGCCAGCAGTGTGAGGGCGGATACGCAGTATTTT
CDR3aa: CASSVRADTQYF

abundance: few
j_gene: TRBJ1-1
d_gene: -
v_gene: TRBV5-1
CDR3nt: TGCGCCAGCAGCTTGGCCGACCCCAGGGGCACTGAAGCTTTCTTT
CDR3aa: CASSLADPRGTEAFF

abundance: -
j_gene: TRBJ2-7
d_gene: TRBD2
v_gene: TRBV6-2/TRBV6-3
CDR3nt: TGTGCCAGCAGTTCCACCGGGACTAGCGGATACGAGCAGTACTTC
CDR3aa: CASSSTGTSGYEQYF

abundance: few
j_gene: TRBJ2-3
d_gene: TRBD2
v_gene: TRBV29-1
CDR3nt: TGCAGCGTTGAAGACCGGGGAGGGCCAACAGATACGCAGTATTTT
CDR3aa: CSVEDRGGPTDTQYF

abundance: -
j_gene: TRBJ2-2
d_gene: -
v_gene: TRBV7-7
CDR3nt: TGTGCCAGCAGCTTAGGAACCCGATCCGGGGAGCTGTTTTTT
CDR3aa: CASSLGTRSGELFF

abundance: few
j_gene: TRBJ2-1
d_gene: -
v_gene: TRBV4-3
CDR3nt: TGCGCCAGCAGCCAAGGGGCAAATGAGCAGTTCTTC
CDR3aa: CASSQGANEQFF

abundance: -
j_gene: TRBJ2-7
d_gene: TRBD1
v_gene: TRBV12-3/TRBV12-4
CDR3nt: TGTGCCAGCAGCTTGGGGACAGGGACCTACGAGCAGTACTTC
CDR3aa: CASSLGTGTYEQYF

abundance: -
j_gene: TRBJ2-3
d_gene: -
v_gene: TRBV12-3/TRBV12-4
CDR3nt: TGTGCCAGCAGTTTCGGGACTCTCTATGAGCAGTATTTT
CDR3aa: CASSFGTLYEQYF

abundance: few
j_gene: TRBJ2-1
d_gene: -
v_gene: TRBV12-3/TRBV12-4
CDR3nt: TGTGCCAGCTCCCCGGGGCTCACGGTTCAGTTCTTC
CDR3aa: CASSPGLTVQFF

abundance: few
j_gene: TRBJ1-2
d_gene: -
v_gene: TRBV6-1
CDR3nt: TGTGCCAGCAGTGAACGAGGTGGCTACACCTTC
CDR3aa: CASSERGGYTF

abundance: -
j_gene: TRBJ2-1
d_gene: -
v_gene: TRBV29-1
CDR3nt: TGCAGCGCTGATTACAATGAGCAGTTCTTC
CDR3aa: CSADYNEQFF

abundance: few
j_gene: TRBJ2-2
d_gene: -
v_gene: TRBV12-3/TRBV12-4
CDR3nt: TGTGCCAGCAGTTTCCGGCAGACCGGGGAGCTGTTTTTT
CDR3aa: CASSFRQTGELFF

abundance: -
j_gene: TRBJ2-2
d_gene: TRBD2
v_gene: TRBV7-2
CDR3nt: TGTGCCAGCAGCTTATACGGGGGGGCCGTAACCGGGGAGCTGTTTTTT
CDR3aa: CASSLYGGAVTGELFF

abundance: few
j_gene: TRBJ2-2
d_gene: TRBD1
v_gene: TRBV3-1
CDR3nt: TGTGCCAGCAGCCAAGTTGGGACAGGTGCCGGGGAGCTGTTTTTT
CDR3aa: CASSQVGTGAGELFF

abundance: many
j_gene: TRBJ2-2
d_gene: -
v_gene: TRBV7-2
CDR3nt: TGTGCCAGCAGCTACGGCGGCACCGGGGAGCTGTTTTTT
CDR3aa: CASSYGGTGELFF

abundance: few
j_gene: TRBJ2-7
d_gene: -
v_gene: TRBV7-9
CDR3nt: TGTGCCAGCAGCCCAGGAGGGGGCAACGAGCAGTACTTC
CDR3aa: CASSPGGGNEQYF

abundance: few
j_gene: TRBJ1-1
d_gene: -
v_gene: TRBV20-1
CDR3nt: TGCAGTGCCCCTCGAGGGGCTGGCACTGAAGCTTTCTTT
CDR3aa: CSAPRGAGTEAFF

abundance: few
j_gene: TRBJ2-1
d_gene: -
v_gene: TRBV20-1
CDR3nt: TGCAGTGCTAGTCCCTACGATGAGCAGTTCTTC
CDR3aa: CSASPYDEQFF

abundance: few
j_gene: TRBJ2-2
d_gene: TRBD2
v_gene: TRBV28
CDR3nt: TGTGCCAGCACATTCGGGGGGGTCACAAGGAGGACCGGGGAGCTGTTTTTT
CDR3aa: CASTFGGVTRRTGELFF

abundance: few
j_gene: TRBJ2-7
d_gene: -
v_gene: TRBV4-1
CDR3nt: TGCGCCAGCAGCCAAGAAACAGCCTACGAGCAGTACTTC
CDR3aa: CASSQETAYEQYF

abundance: -
j_gene: TRBJ2-2
d_gene: TRBD1
v_gene: TRBV6-2/TRBV6-3
CDR3nt: TGTGCCAGCAGTTATTTGACAGGGGCCGGGGAGCTGTTTTTT
CDR3aa: CASSYLTGAGELFF

abundance: few
j_gene: TRBJ2-3
d_gene: TRBD2
v_gene: TRBV7-2
CDR3nt: TGTGCCAGCAGCTTAGCCTCCTTTTCTAGCGGGGAGAGCACAGATACGCAGTATTTT
CDR3aa: CASSLASFSSGESTDTQYF

abundance: -
j_gene: TRBJ2-1
d_gene: TRBD2
v_gene: TRBV27
CDR3nt: TGTGCCAGCAGTTCCTGGACTAGCGAGCATGAGCAGTTCTTC
CDR3aa: CASSSWTSEHEQFF

abundance: few
j_gene: TRBJ1-4
d_gene: -
v_gene: TRBV20-1
CDR3nt: TGCAGTGCTAATACGGCAGGGAAAGAAAAACTGTTTTTT
CDR3aa: CSANTAGKEKLFF

abundance: -
j_gene: TRBJ2-5
d_gene: TRBD2
v_gene: TRBV11-2
CDR3nt: TGTGCCAGCAGCCGGGGGGGTCAAGAGACCCAGTACTTC
CDR3aa: CASSRGGQETQYF

abundance: few
j_gene: TRBJ2-3
d_gene: TRBD2
v_gene: TRBV12-3/TRBV12-4
CDR3nt: TGTGCCATCCGGACTAGCGGCCTCACAGATACGCAGTATTTT
CDR3aa: CAIRTSGLTDTQYF

abundance: few
j_gene: TRBJ1-4
d_gene: -
v_gene: TRBV2
CDR3nt: TGTGCCAGCAGAAGGTCAGAAAGGTCCCCTGAAAAACTGTTTTTT
CDR3aa: CASRRSERSPEKLFF

abundance: few
j_gene: TRBJ2-2
d_gene: TRBD1
v_gene: TRBV4-1
CDR3nt: TGCGCCAGCAGCCAAGATTTTTTGGGACAGGACAACACCGGGGAGCTGTTTTTT
CDR3aa: CASSQDFLGQDNTGELFF

abundance: -
j_gene: TRBJ2-2
d_gene: TRBD2
v_gene: TRBV5-1
CDR3nt: TGCGCCAGCAGTTCGCCGGGACTAGCTCTCACCGGGGAGCTGTTTTTT
CDR3aa: CASSSPGLALTGELFF

abundance: -
j_gene: TRBJ2-5
d_gene: TRBD2
v_gene: TRBV5-1
CDR3nt: TGCGCCAGCAGCCCCTCCCTCGGGAGGGGGGAAGAGACCCAGTACTTC
CDR3aa: CASSPSLGRGEETQYF

abundance: once
j_gene: TRBJ1-4
d_gene: -
v_gene: TRBV5-1
CDR3nt: TGCGCCAGCAGTGAGAGGGCGGTGAATGAAAAACTGTTTTTT
CDR3aa: CASSERAVNEKLFF

abundance: -
j_gene: TRBJ2-1
d_gene: -
v_gene: TRBV6-5
CDR3nt: TGTGCCAGCAGTAGGACAGCCTACAATGAGCAGTTCTTC
CDR3aa: CASSRTAYNEQFF

abundance: many
j_gene: TRBJ2-1
d_gene: TRBD2
v_gene: TRBV29-1
CDR3nt: TGCAGCGTTGGCGCTAGCGGGAGAGGTGAGCAGTTCTTC
CDR3aa: CSVGASGRGEQFF